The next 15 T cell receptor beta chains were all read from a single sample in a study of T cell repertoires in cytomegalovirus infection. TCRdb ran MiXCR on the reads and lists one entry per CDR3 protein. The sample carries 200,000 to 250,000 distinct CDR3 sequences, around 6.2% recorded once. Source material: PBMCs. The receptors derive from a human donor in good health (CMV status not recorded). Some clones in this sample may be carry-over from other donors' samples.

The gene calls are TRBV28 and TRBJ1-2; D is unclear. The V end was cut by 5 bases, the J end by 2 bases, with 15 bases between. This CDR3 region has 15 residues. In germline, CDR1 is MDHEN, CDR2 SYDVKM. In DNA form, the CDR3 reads TGTGCCAGCAGTCTGCCAGATAAAATCAACTATGGCTACACCTTC. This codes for CASSLPDKINYGYTF.

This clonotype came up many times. Here the CDR3 DNA reads TGCAGCGTTGAAGGCAGGCGCACTGAAGCTTTCTTT. It translates to CSVEGRRTEAFF. The chain uses TRBV29-1 and TRBJ1-1; no clear D gene. Deletions cut 1 base from V and 4 bases from J, with 7 bases between. Germline V gene lookup returns CDR1 SQVTM and CDR2 ANQGSEA. The CDR3 extends over 12 amino acids.

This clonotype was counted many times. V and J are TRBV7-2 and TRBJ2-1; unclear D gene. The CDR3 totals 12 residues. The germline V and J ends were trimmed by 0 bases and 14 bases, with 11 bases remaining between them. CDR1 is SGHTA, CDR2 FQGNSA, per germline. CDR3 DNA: TGTGCCAGCAGCTTAGCGCGTCGAGGAAAGTTCTTC. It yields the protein CASSLARRGKFF.

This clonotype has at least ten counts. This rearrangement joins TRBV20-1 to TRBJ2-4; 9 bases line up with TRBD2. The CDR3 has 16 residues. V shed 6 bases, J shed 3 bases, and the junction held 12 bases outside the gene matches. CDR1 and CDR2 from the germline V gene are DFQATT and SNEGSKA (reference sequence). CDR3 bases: TGCAGTGCCCCGCCCGCGGGGGGGGGCGACAAAAACATTCAGTACTTC. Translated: CSAPPAGGGDKNIQYF.

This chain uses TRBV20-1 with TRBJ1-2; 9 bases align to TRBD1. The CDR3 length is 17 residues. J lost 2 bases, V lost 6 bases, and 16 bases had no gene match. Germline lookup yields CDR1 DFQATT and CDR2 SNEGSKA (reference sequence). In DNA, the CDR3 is TGCAGTGCCATAGGGGTGCTGCGGACAGGGGAGAACTATGGCTACACCTTC. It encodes CSAIGVLRTGENYGYTF.

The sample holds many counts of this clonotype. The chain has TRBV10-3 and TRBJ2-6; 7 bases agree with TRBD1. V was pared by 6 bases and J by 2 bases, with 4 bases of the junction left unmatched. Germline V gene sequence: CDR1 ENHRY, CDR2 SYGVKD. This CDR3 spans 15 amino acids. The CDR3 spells CAISGTAAGANVLTF. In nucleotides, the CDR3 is TGTGCCATCAGCGGGACAGCTGCTGGGGCCAACGTCCTGACTTTC.

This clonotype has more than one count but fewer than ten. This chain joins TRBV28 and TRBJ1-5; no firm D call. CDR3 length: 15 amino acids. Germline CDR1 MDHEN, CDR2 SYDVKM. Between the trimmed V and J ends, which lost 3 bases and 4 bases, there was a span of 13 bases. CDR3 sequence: CASSLPGSPNQPQHF. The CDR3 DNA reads TGTGCCAGCAGTTTGCCGGGATCCCCTAATCAGCCCCAGCATTTT.

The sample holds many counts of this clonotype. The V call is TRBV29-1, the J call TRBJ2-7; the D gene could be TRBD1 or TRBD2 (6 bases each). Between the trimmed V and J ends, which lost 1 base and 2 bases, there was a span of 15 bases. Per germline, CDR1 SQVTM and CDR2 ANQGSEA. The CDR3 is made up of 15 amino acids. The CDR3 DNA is TGCAGCGTTGAAGTTTCGTGGGGGGCCACCTACGAGCAGTACTTC. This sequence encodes CSVEVSWGATYEQYF.

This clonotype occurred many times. The chain's CDR3 is CASSSVGDTQYF. In DNA form, the CDR3 reads TGTGCCAGCAGCTCTGTAGGAGATACGCAGTATTTT. The rearrangement joins TRBV7-9 to TRBJ2-3; no clear D gene. The CDR3 contains 12 residues. Trimming left V 4 bases short and J 5 bases short, with 7 bases between. CDR1 and CDR2 from the germline V gene are SEHNR and FQNEAQ (reference sequence).

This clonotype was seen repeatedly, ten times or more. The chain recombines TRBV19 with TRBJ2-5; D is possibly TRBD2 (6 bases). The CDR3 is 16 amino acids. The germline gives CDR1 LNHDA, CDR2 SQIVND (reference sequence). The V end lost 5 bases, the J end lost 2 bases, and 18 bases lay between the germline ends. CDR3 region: CASSFQRVLLQETQYF. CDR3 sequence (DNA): TGTGCCAGTAGTTTTCAGCGGGTGCTCCTTCAAGAGACCCAGTACTTC.

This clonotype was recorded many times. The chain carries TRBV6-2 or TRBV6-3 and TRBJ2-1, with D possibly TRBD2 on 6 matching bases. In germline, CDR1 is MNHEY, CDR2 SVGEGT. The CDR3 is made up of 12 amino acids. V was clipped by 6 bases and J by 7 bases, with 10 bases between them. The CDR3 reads CASSLTSNEQFF. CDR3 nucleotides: TGTGCCAGCAGCCTGACTAGTAATGAGCAGTTCTTC.

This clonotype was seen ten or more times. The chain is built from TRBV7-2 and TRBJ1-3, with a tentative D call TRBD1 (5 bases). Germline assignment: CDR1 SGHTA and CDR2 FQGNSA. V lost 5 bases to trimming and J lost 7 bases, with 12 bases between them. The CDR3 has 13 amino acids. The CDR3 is CASSANWGNTIYF. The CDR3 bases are TGTGCCAGCAGCGCCAATTGGGGCAACACCATATATTTT.

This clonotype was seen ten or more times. The CDR3 nucleotides read TGTGCCAGCAGCTACGGGACAGGGGCTCAGCCCCAGCATTTT. This translates into CASSYGTGAQPQHF. The V call is TRBV7-2, the J call TRBJ1-5, with 10 bases aligning to TRBD1. The CDR3 has 14 residues. Germline CDR1 SGHTA, CDR2 FQGNSA. Losses at the gene ends were 4 bases for V and 6 bases for J; bases not matched to a gene: 3.

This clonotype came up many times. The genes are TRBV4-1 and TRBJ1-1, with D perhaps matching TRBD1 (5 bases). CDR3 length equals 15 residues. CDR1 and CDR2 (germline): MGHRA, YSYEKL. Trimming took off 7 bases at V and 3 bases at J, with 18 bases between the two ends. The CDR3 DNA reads TGCGCCAGCACCAGCATCTTGACAGCACACACTGAAGCTTTCTTT. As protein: CASTSILTAHTEAFF.

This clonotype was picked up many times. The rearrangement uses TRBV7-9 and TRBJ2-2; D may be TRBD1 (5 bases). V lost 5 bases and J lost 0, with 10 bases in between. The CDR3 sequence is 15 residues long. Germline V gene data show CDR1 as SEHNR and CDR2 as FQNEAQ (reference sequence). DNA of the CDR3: TGTGCCAGCAGCGCCCCGACAGCGAACACCGGGGAGCTGTTTTTT. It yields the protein CASSAPTANTGELFF.